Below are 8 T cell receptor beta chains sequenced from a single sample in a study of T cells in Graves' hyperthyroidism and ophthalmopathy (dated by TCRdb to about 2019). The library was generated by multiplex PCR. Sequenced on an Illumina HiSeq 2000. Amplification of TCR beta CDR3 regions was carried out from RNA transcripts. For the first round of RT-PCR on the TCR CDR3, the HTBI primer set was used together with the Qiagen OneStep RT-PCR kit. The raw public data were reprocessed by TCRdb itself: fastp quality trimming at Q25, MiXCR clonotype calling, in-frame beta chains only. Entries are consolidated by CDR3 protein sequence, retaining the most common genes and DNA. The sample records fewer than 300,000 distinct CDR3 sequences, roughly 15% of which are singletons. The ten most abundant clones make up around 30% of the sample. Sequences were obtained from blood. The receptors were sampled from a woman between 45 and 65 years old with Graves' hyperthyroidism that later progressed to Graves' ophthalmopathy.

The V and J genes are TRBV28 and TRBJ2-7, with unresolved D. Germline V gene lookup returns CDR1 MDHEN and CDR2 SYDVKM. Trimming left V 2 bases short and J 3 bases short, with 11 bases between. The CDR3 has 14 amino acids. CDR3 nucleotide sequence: TGTGCCAGCAGTTTAAGTCTAGGTAACTACGAGCAGTACTTC. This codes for CASSLSLGNYEQYF.

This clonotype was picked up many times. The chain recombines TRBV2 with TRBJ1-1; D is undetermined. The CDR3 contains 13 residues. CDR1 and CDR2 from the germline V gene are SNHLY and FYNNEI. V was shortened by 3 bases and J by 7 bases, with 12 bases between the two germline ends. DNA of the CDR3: TGTGCCAGCAGTGATATTCTGGGCATTGAAGCTTTCTTT. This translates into CASSDILGIEAFF. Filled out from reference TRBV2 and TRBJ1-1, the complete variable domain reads EPEVTQTPSHQVTQMGQEVILRCVPISNHLYFYWYRQILGQKVEFLVSFYNNEISEKSEIFDDQFSVERPDGSNFTLKIRSTKLEDSAMYFCASSDILGIEAFFGQGTRLTVV.

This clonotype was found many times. The CDR3 coding sequence is TGCAGTGCTAGTAAGGGACTAGCGACCACGGGGGAGCAGTACTTC. This sequence encodes CSASKGLATTGEQYF. The chain uses TRBV20-1 and TRBJ2-7, with 10 nucleotides matching TRBD2. The germline CDR1 and CDR2 sequences are DFQATT and SNEGSKA (reference sequence). The CDR3 length is 15 residues. The trim removed 3 bases at V and 7 bases at J, leaving 12 bases unmatched.

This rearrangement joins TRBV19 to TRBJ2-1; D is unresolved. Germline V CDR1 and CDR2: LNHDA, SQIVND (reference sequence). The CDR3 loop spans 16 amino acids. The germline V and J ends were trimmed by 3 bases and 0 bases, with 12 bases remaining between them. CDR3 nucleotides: TGTGCCAGTAGTATTTCCAGGACGGACTCCTACAATGAGCAGTTCTTC. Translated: CASSISRTDSYNEQFF.

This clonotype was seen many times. The CDR3 bases are TGTGCCAGCAGCCCCCGGGTAGCGCCGAACACCGGGGAGCTGTTTTTT. Its protein product is CASSPRVAPNTGELFF. The chain carries TRBV9 and TRBJ2-2, with D possibly TRBD2 on 5 matching bases. V lost 4 bases, J lost 0 bases, and 13 bases lay in between. CDR3 size: 16 residues. Germline CDR1 reads SGDLS; CDR2 reads YYNGEE.

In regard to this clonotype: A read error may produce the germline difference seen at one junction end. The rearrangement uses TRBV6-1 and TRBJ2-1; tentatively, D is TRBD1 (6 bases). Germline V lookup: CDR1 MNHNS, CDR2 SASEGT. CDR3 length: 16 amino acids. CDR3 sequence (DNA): TGTGCCGGCAGTGAAGGTGTACAGGGCTACTACAATGAGCAGTTCTTC. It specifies CAGSEGVQGYYNEQFF.

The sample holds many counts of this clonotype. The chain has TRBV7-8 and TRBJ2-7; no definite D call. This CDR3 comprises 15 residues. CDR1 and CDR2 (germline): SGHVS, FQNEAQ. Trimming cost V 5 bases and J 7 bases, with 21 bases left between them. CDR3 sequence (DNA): TGTGCCAGCAGCACCGCCGGGTCCACTCTACGAGAGCAGTACTTC. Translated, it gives CASSTAGSTLREQYF.

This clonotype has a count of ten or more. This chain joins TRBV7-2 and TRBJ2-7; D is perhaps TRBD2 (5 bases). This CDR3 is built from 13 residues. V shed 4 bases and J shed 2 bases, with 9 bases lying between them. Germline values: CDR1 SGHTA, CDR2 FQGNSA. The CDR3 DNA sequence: TGTGCCAGCAGCTCCGGACTGCCCTACGAGCAGTACTTC. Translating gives CASSSGLPYEQYF.